This T cell receptor (beta chain) comes out of a study of blood T cell repertoires in COVID-19. Clones were read by immunoSEQ multiplex PCR, and TCRdb kept only the in-frame ones, dropping some. The table lists 400,000 to 500,000 clones, more than 75% of them singletons, with 1.5% to 2% in the top ten. Per the germline V gene, CDR1 is SGHAT and CDR2 is FQNNGV. Trimming left V 3 bases short and J 2 bases short, with 11 bases between. The CDR3 is made up of 14 amino acids. This receptor was obtained from a woman aged 35 to 49 who had recovered from COVID-19. Sequencing was done on a sample of PBMCs or T cells enriched from blood (not recorded which). The V and J genes are TRBV11-2 and TRBJ2-7, with TRBD2 as a possible D gene (5 bases). CDR3 sequence: CASSFWTEAYEQYF. CDR3 bases: TGTGCCAGCAGCTTCTGGACTGAAGCCTACGAGCAGTACTTC.